One and the same sample provided the 13 T cell receptor beta chains below, sequenced in a study of blood T cell repertoires in COVID-19. Profiled with immunoSEQ multiplex PCR; TCRdb holds only in-frame clones, not every one. The sample shows more than 13,000 clones, less than 95% of them seen only once. The material sequenced was peripheral blood. The receptors derive from a human donor in a cohort sampled during active COVID-19.

The chain uses TRBV5-1 and TRBJ2-7; 7 nucleotides agree with TRBD2. V lost 0 bases, J lost 5 bases, and 5 bases stayed unmatched. This CDR3 is 14 amino acids long. Germline values: CDR1 SGHRS, CDR2 YFSETQ. The CDR3 coding sequence is TGCGCCAGCAGCTTGGAACGGGAGGCCGACGAGCAGTACTTC. It translates to CASSLEREADEQYF. The full variable domain, with the rest looked up from reference TRBV5-1 and TRBJ2-7, is KAGVTQTPRYLIKTRGQQVTLSCSPISGHRSVSWYQQTPGQGLQFLFEYFSETQRNKGNFPGRFSGRQFSNSRSEMNVSTLELGDSALYLCASSLEREADEQYFGPGTRLTVT.

The chain joins TRBV4-2 to TRBJ1-3; D gene uncertain. The CDR3 has 16 amino acids. The V end was cut by 0 bases, the J end by 2 bases, with 11 bases between. Germline CDR1 LGHNA, CDR2 YNFKEQ. The CDR3 here is CASSQEAGKPGNTIYF. The CDR3 DNA reads as TGTGCCAGCAGCCAAGAAGCGGGGAAACCTGGAAACACCATATATTTT.

The J gene is TRBJ1-5, the V gene TRBV10-3; TRBD1 matches 10 bases. V gave up 10 bases and J gave up 1 base; unmatched junction bases: 4. Germline V gene sequence: CDR1 ENHRY, CDR2 SYGVKD. The CDR3 has 14 residues. CDR3 sequence: CATGTGESNQPQHF. As DNA, the CDR3 is TGTGCCACCGGGACAGGGGAGAGCAATCAGCCCCAGCATTTT.

This sequence joins TRBV27 and TRBJ1-5, with 7 positions matching TRBD1. The CDR3 contains 14 residues. V shed 7 bases and J 0 bases; nucleotides not matched to a gene: 3. Germline CDR1 MNHEY, CDR2 SMNVEV (reference sequence). CDR3 in amino acids: CASKQGYSNQPQHF. The CDR3 DNA sequence: TGTGCCAGCAAACAGGGGTATAGCAATCAGCCCCAGCATTTT.

The V gene is TRBV6-5, the J gene TRBJ2-7; TRBD2 is a possible D gene (6 bases). The CDR3 contains 16 residues. The V and J ends lost 2 bases and 6 bases respectively, with 20 bases between them. Looked up from germline, CDR1 is MNHEY and CDR2 is SVGAGI. The CDR3, as DNA: TGTGCCAGCAGTTACACGACCCACCCGGGAGAGGGCGAGCAGTACTTC. Encoded protein: CASSYTTHPGEGEQYF.

V is TRBV7-8 and J is TRBJ1-1; TRBD1 agrees at 12 bases. CDR1 is SGHVS, CDR2 FQNEAQ, per germline. The CDR3 sequence is 17 residues long. Trimming cost V 6 bases and J 1 base; bases outside gene matches: 9. CDR3 sequence reads: CASSLGGTGGKNTEAFF. CDR3 nucleotides: TGTGCCAGCAGTCTAGGGGGGACAGGGGGCAAGAACACTGAAGCTTTCTTT.

The chain carries TRBV5-5 and TRBJ2-7; 11 bases are a match to TRBD2. CDR3 length: 16 residues. CDR1 and CDR2 from the germline V gene are SGHKS and YYEKEE (reference sequence). V shed 3 bases, J shed 1 base, and the junction held 6 bases outside the gene matches. CDR3 residues: CASSYLGTSGSYEQYF. DNA of the CDR3: TGTGCCAGCAGCTACCTCGGGACTAGCGGATCCTACGAGCAGTACTTC.

The rearrangement joins TRBV14 to TRBJ2-5; 9 bases map to TRBD2. The germline CDR1 and CDR2 sequences are SGHDN and FVKESK. The J segment lost 4 bases and the V segment lost 2 bases, leaving 2 bases of the junction unmatched. This CDR3 has 14 amino acids. In DNA form, the CDR3 reads TGTGCCAGCAGCCAACCGGGACTAGCAGAGACCCAGTACTTC. Its translation is CASSQPGLAETQYF.

This chain connects TRBV7-8 to TRBJ1-2, with D perhaps TRBD1 (6 bases). CDR1 and CDR2 from the germline V gene are SGHVS and FQNEAQ. Trimming took off 2 bases at V and 8 bases at J, with 27 bases between the two ends. The CDR3 sequence is 18 residues long. The CDR3 spells CASSLSRQGNSPSRGYTF. The CDR3 DNA follows: TGTGCCAGCAGCTTATCGAGGCAGGGGAATTCCCCCTCGAGGGGCTACACCTTC.

This sequence joins TRBV29-1 and TRBJ2-5, with a weak D call TRBD2 (5 bases). Germline CDR1 and CDR2: SQVTM and ANQGSEA. The length of the CDR3 is 15 residues. V lost 2 bases and J lost 0, with 13 bases in between. CDR3 protein: CSVESGEANQETQYF. CDR3 sequence (DNA): TGCAGCGTTGAAAGCGGTGAAGCCAACCAAGAGACCCAGTACTTC. The whole variable domain, remainder taken from reference TRBV29-1 and TRBJ2-5, is SAVISQKPSRDICQRGTSLTIQCQVDSQVTMMFWYRQQPGQSLTLIATANQGSEATYESGFVIDKFPISRPNLTFSTLTVSNMSPEDSSIYLCSVESGEANQETQYFGPGTRLLVL.

The V call is TRBV18, the J call TRBJ2-1; TRBD2 matches 13 bases. V shed 2 bases and J 6 bases; nucleotides not matched to a gene: 1. This CDR3 has 15 residues. The V gene's germline CDR1 is KGHSH and CDR2 LQKENI. CDR3 residues: CASSPTSGGANEQFF. The DNA for the CDR3 is TGTGCCAGCTCACCAACTAGCGGGGGGGCCAATGAGCAGTTCTTC.

This clone is a singleton in its sample. DNA of the CDR3: TGTGCCAGCAGCTTAGGCGGACAGAACACAGATACGCAGTATTTT. This encodes CASSLGGQNTDTQYF. The genes are TRBV7-2 and TRBJ2-3, with a possible D match to TRBD1 (6 bases). The germline gives CDR1 SGHTA, CDR2 FQGNSA. V lost 1 base and J 2 bases, leaving 10 bases between the germline ends. The CDR3 sequence is 15 residues long.

The chain joins TRBV27 to TRBJ2-3; 7 bases line up with TRBD2. This CDR3 has 14 residues. From germline, CDR1 is MNHEY and CDR2 SMNVEV (reference sequence). The V and J ends lost 5 bases and 4 bases, in that order; junction bases with no gene match: 6. CDR3 in DNA: TGTGCCAGCAGTGCCCGACTAGCTTCAGATACGCAGTATTTT. Its translation: CASSARLASDTQYF.